This T cell receptor (beta chain) stems from a study of neurological immune-mediated disorders. Study-level findings and limits: CDR3 amino acid sequences of expanded clones were not shared across subjects, a result suggesting private repertoires in all groups.

CDR1 is SGHVS and CDR2 is FQNEAQ in the germline V gene. CDR3 size: 14 residues. V lost 7 bases and J 2 bases, leaving 13 bases between the germline ends. This clonotype was observed a few times. The antigen is unknown. Each TCR transcript was tagged with a 10-nucleotide random UMI during 5'RACE. TCRdb reprocessed the 5' RACE reads via MiXCR and lists one record per CDR3 protein. In the table there are 27,000 or so distinct CDR3 sequences, 15% of which are singletons. The sequenced sample consisted of PBMCs. The receptor comes from a man aged 65-85 years in good health. J is TRBJ2-3 and V is TRBV7-8, with D uncertain. CDR3: CASNLLGDTDTQYF. The CDR3, as DNA: TGTGCCAGCAACCTCCTGGGCGACACAGATACGCAGTATTTT.